The rows below give T cell receptor beta chains drawn from one sample of a study of PD-L1 blockade in urothelial cancer. The table came from immunoSEQ multiplex PCR; TCRdb's copy has only in-frame clones and leaves some out. The sample includes some 40,000 clones, over 80% of them seen just once. The sequencing used PBMCs, collected around atezolizumab (anti-PD-L1) treatment. These receptors all come from a man older than 75 with urothelial cancer. CDR3s include the opening cysteine and the closing phenylalanine or tryptophan.

J | length | V | CDR3
TRBJ2-3 | 15 | TRBV5-1 | CASSPGGRDTDTQYF
TRBJ1-2 | 16 | TRBV5-5 | CASRVEAGTGLNGYTF
TRBJ1-2 | 13 | TRBV27 | CASSLDRVYGYTF
TRBJ2-5 | 11 | TRBV27 | CASSTRGTQYF
TRBJ1-5 | 12 | TRBV6-1 | CASNQGNQPQHF
TRBJ2-3 | 12 | TRBV10-1 | CASSPASDTQYF
TRBJ2-7 | 14 | TRBV18 | CASSPEHSGYEQYF
TRBJ1-4 | 13 | TRBV18 | CASSPGRSEKLFF
TRBJ1-2 | 13 | TRBV6-5 | CASSYLNNYGYTF
TRBJ2-1 | 15 | TRBV7-2 | CASSAGTGGRGEQFF
TRBJ1-5 | 12 | TRBV6-1 | CASSDGSQPQHF
TRBJ1-4 | 15 | TRBV4-1 | CASSQAAIPREKLFF
TRBJ2-5 | 14 | TRBV2 | CASTGPPPGETQYF
TRBJ2-1 | 14 | TRBV2 | CASLRDRDYNEQFF
TRBJ2-2 | 16 | TRBV5-6 | CASSLRLGGDTGELFF
TRBJ1-1 | 14 | TRBV28 | CASRGRVGNTEAFF
TRBJ2-5 | 16 | TRBV9 | CASSALDRGRRETQYF
TRBJ2-7 | 14 | TRBV6-5 | CASRPGQGIYEQYF
TRBJ2-3 | 15 | TRBV28 | CASSLPMGGTDTQYF
TRBJ2-1 | 16 | TRBV7-2 | CASSLVPGGSMNEQFF
TRBJ2-5 | 16 | TRBV5-6 | CASSRAGTGTQETQYF
TRBJ2-3 | 17 | TRBV28 | CASSLIPTSGASDTQYF
TRBJ2-6 | 22 | TRBV28 | CASSFRLIAHRGPSSGANVLTF
TRBJ2-5 | 18 | TRBV4-1 | CASSQRVLRDRGRETQYF
TRBJ2-1 | 15 | TRBV2 | CASSGRDSSSTEQFF
TRBJ2-7 | 15 | TRBV6-1 | CASSDSGTLAYEQYF
TRBJ2-1 | 19 | TRBV11-3 | CASSPGLGTSGAVYNEQFF
TRBJ1-5 | 14 | TRBV5-1 | CASSPGQGFEPQHF
TRBJ1-2 | 13 | TRBV29-1 | CSASGGVGYGYTF
TRBJ2-1 | 14 | TRBV30 | CAWSKDSSYNEQFF
TRBJ2-7 | 16 | TRBV6-6 | CASSSTGTGGSGEQYF
TRBJ2-2 | 15 | TRBV27 | CASSFLTSTAGELFF
TRBJ2-1 | 15 | TRBV5-1 | CASSRESGEYNEQFF
TRBJ1-2 | 13 | TRBV7-9 | CASSSAQNYGYTF
TRBJ1-5 | 17 | TRBV12-5 | CASGLALTGTSNQPQHF
TRBJ2-2 | 16 | TRBV19 | CASSWTSGSNTGELFF
TRBJ1-1 | 14 | TRBV29-1 | CSVHLGQANTEAFF
TRBJ1-1 | 16 | TRBV19 | CASSPWGSTMNTEAFF
TRBJ1-3 | 16 | TRBV7-2 | CASSSLWGGTGNTIYF
TRBJ2-2 | 13 | TRBV4-1 | CASSRQYTGELFF
TRBJ2-5 | 13 | TRBV28 | CASSSLAAETQYF
TRBJ1-1 | 14 | TRBV5-1 | CASSLAGRGSEAFF
TRBJ1-4 | 14 | TRBV19 | CASSSTGGGEKLFF
TRBJ2-3 | 16 | TRBV5-6 | CASSLGGQVSTDTQYF
TRBJ1-2 | 12 | TRBV29-1 | CSVSTDAYSYTF
TRBJ2-7 | 15 | TRBV27 | CASRSLRDRDGEQYF
TRBJ1-5 | 17 | TRBV28 | CASSLQQGGISNQPQHF
TRBJ2-3 | 14 | TRBV6-1 | CASTTTGSTDTQYF
TRBJ1-3 | 19 | TRBV4-1 | CASSSSGEGFQGAGNTIYF
TRBJ1-5 | 15 | TRBV15 | CATSREGGSFQPQHF
TRBJ2-2 | 15 | TRBV7-7 | CASSLRGFAPGELFF
TRBJ1-2 | 15 | TRBV4-1 | CASSQERSRGYGYTF
TRBJ1-4 | 13 | TRBV19 | CASNRQYYEKLFF
TRBJ1-2 | 15 | TRBV14 | CASSRRQGANYGYTF
TRBJ2-2 | 15 | TRBV11-2 | CASSLASGSTGELFF
TRBJ2-4 | 14 | TRBV5-6 | CASSSWANSNIQYF
TRBJ2-1 | 16 | TRBV10-3 | CAISESLSGRGNEQFF
TRBJ1-1 | 12 | TRBV6-6 | CASSYSSGEAFF
TRBJ2-2 | 13 | TRBV6-1 | CASNRGSTGELFF
TRBJ2-4 | 15 | TRBV6-6 | CTSSLTSGSVNIQYF